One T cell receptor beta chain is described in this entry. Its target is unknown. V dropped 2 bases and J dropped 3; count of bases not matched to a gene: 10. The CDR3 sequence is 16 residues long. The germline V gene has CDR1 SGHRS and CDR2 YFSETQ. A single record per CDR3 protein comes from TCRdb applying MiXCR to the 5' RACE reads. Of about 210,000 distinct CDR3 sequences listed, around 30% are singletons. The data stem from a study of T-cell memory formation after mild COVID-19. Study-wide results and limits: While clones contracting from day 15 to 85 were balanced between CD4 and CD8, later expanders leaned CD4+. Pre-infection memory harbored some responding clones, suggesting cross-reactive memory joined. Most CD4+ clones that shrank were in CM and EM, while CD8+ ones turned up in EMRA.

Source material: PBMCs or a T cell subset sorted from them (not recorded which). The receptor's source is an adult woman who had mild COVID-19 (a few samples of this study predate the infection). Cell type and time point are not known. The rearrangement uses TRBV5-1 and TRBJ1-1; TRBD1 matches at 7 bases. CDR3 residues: CASSFRQGPGDTEAFF. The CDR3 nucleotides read TGCGCCAGCAGCTTCCGACAGGGCCCGGGAGACACTGAAGCTTTCTTT. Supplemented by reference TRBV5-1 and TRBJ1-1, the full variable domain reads KAGVTQTPRYLIKTRGQQVTLSCSPISGHRSVSWYQQTPGQGLQFLFEYFSETQRNKGNFPGRFSGRQFSNSRSEMNVSTLELGDSALYLCASSFRQGPGDTEAFFGQGTRLTVV.